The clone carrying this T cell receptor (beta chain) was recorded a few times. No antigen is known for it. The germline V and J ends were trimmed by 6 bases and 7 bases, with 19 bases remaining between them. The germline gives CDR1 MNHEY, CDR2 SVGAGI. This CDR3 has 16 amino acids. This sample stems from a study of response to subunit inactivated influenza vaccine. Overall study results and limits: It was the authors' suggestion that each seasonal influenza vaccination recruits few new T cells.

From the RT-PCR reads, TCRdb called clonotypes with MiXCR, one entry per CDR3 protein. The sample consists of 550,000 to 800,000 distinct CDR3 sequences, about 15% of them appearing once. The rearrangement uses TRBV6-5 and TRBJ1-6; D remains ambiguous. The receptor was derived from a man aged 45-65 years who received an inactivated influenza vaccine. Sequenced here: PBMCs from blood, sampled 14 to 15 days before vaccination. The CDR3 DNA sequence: TGTGCCAGCAGATTAACAGCGGCGCGAGGGAATTCACCCCTCCACTTT. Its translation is CASRLTAARGNSPLHF.